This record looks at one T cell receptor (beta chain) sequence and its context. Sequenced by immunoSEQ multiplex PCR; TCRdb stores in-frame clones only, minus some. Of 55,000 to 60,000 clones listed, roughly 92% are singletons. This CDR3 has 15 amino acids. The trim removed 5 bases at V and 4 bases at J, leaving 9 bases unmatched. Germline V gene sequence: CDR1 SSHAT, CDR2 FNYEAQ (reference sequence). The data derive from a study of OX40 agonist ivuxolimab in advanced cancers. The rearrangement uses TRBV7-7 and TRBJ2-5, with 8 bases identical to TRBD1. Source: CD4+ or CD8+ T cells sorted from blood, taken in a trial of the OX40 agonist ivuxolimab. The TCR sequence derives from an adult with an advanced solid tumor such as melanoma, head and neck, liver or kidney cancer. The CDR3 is CASSLDGQGRETQYF. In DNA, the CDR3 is TGTGCCAGCAGCCTAGACGGACAGGGCCGAGAGACCCAGTACTTC.